This entry lists 26 T cell receptor beta chains sequenced from one sample in a study of post-analysis software for immune sequencing data. Study results and limitations: A handful of TRBV segments, including TRBV5-6, TRBV5-1 and TRBV20-1, were more frequent in patients than controls.

Unique molecular identifiers were present in the TCR beta cDNA libraries. MiXCR, run by TCRdb on the PCR reads, gives a single entry per CDR3 protein. The table has about 560,000 distinct CDR3 sequences, about 40% seen once. These TCRs' antigens remain unknown. The specimen sequenced was blood. The receptors derive from a girl aged 5-17 years with multiple sclerosis.

This clonotype showed up just a few times. This chain joins TRBV29-1 and TRBJ2-1; no firm D call. Per the germline V gene, CDR1 is SQVTM and CDR2 is ANQGSEA. Trimming stripped 2 bases from V and 0 bases from J, with 14 bases between. This CDR3 has 16 amino acids. The CDR3 nucleotides read TGCAGCGTTGAACCCAATGCCCTAAACTCCTACAATGAGCAGTTCTTC. It encodes CSVEPNALNSYNEQFF.

Only a few counts were recorded for this clonotype. The chain carries TRBV4-1 and TRBJ2-1; the D gene is possibly TRBD2 (5 bases). In germline, CDR1 is MGHRA, CDR2 YSYEKL. Between the trimmed V and J ends, which lost 4 bases and 1 base, there was a span of 17 bases. This CDR3 contains 17 residues. CDR3 residues: CASSLRGGVRSYNEQFF. Here the CDR3 DNA reads TGCGCCAGCAGCCTTCGTGGAGGAGTTAGGTCCTACAATGAGCAGTTCTTC.

The V call is TRBV5-1, the J call TRBJ2-2; TRBD2 matches 11 bases. From germline, CDR1 is SGHRS and CDR2 YFSETQ. The CDR3 totals 15 residues. Trimming removed 4 bases from V and 6 bases from J; junction bases left unmatched: 5. The CDR3 nucleotides are TGCGCCAGCAGCGTTAGCGGGGGGGCCCCCGGGGAGCTGTTTTTT. Its translation: CASSVSGGAPGELFF.

This clonotype was detected a few times. The chain uses TRBV11-1 and TRBJ2-1; 9 bases match TRBD2. With 2 bases clipped from V and 5 bases from J, the junction kept 4 bases outside the gene matches. This CDR3 spans 15 amino acids. CDR1 SGHAT and CDR2 FQDESV come from the germline V gene (reference sequence). Written as DNA, the CDR3 is TGTGCCAGCAGCTTACGCGCTAGCGGGGACAATGAGCAGTTCTTC. The encoded protein is CASSLRASGDNEQFF. The complete variable domain, with remaining parts taken from reference TRBV11-1 and TRBJ2-1, reads EAEVAQSPRYKITEKSQAVAFWCDPISGHATLYWYRQILGQGPELLVQFQDESVVDDSQLPKDRFSAERLKGVDSTLKIQPAELGDSAMYLCASSLRASGDNEQFFGPGTRLTVL.

The chain combines TRBV19 with TRBJ1-2, with a tentative D call TRBD1 (5 bases). V shed 5 bases and J shed 7 bases, with 14 bases lying between them. This CDR3 is 13 amino acids long. The germline V gene has CDR1 LNHDA and CDR2 SQIVND (reference sequence). The CDR3 is CASSPGGSGGYTF. The CDR3 nucleotides are TGTGCCAGTAGTCCTGGGGGATCGGGTGGCTACACCTTC.

The rearrangement joins TRBV4-1 to TRBJ1-1, with unresolved D. The CDR3 has 13 amino acids. CDR1 and CDR2 from the germline V gene are MGHRA and YSYEKL. V lost 1 base and J 8 bases, leaving 11 bases between the germline ends. The CDR3 here is CASSQVGYSEAFF. In DNA form, the CDR3 reads TGCGCCAGCAGCCAAGTTGGATACAGCGAAGCTTTCTTT.

The rearrangement joins TRBV4-1 to TRBJ2-5, with 12 bases lining up with TRBD2. Germline CDR1 reads MGHRA; CDR2 reads YSYEKL. This CDR3 contains 14 residues. With V trimmed by 0 bases and J by 13 bases, 6 bases remained unmatched. CDR3 nucleotides: TGCGCCAGCAGCCAAGAGGCTAGCGGGAGGGCCCCGTACTTC. It specifies CASSQEASGRAPYF.

J is TRBJ1-4 and V is TRBV7-6; no clear D. CDR3 length: 15 amino acids. Germline V gives CDR1 SGHVS, CDR2 FNYEAQ. V lost 4 bases and J lost 4, with 13 bases in between. Written as DNA, the CDR3 is TGTGCCAGCAGCTCGGGTAACTTGGGTAATGAAAAACTGTTTTTT. This translates into CASSSGNLGNEKLFF.

The V and J genes are TRBV20-1 and TRBJ1-1; 7 bases align to TRBD1. The CDR3 totals 14 residues. Germline-derived CDR1 and CDR2 are DFQATT and SNEGSKA (reference sequence). J was trimmed by 3 bases and V by 3 bases; bases with no gene match: 7. The CDR3 bases are TGCAGTGCTAGGCCAGGGGGGGTAGACACTGAAGCTTTCTTT. Amino acids: CSARPGGVDTEAFF.

V is TRBV10-3 and J is TRBJ2-6; TRBD1 matches at 9 bases. The germline V gene encodes CDR1 ENHRY and CDR2 SYGVKD. This CDR3 region has 20 residues. After removal of 2 bases from V and 5 bases from J, the junction contained 16 bases not matched to a gene. The DNA for the CDR3 is TGTGCCATCAGTGAGCATAATCCGAGTACAGGGGGCTATTGGGCCAACGTCCTGACTTTC. The encoded protein is CAISEHNPSTGGYWANVLTF.

This clonotype came up a few times. The V and J genes are TRBV5-6 and TRBJ1-3; 8 positions match TRBD1. The germline V gene has CDR1 SGHDT and CDR2 YYEEEE. V trimming: 6 bases; J trimming: 0 bases; junction bases outside the gene matches: 5. The CDR3 totals 15 residues. CDR3: CASMVGQVSGNTIYF. For the CDR3, the DNA is TGTGCCAGCATGGTGGGACAGGTCTCTGGAAACACCATATATTTT.

This chain joins TRBV7-6 and TRBJ2-7, with 9 bases identical to TRBD1. The CDR3 loop spans 14 amino acids. The V and J ends lost 3 bases and 5 bases, in that order; junction bases with no gene match: 5. CDR1 and CDR2 (germline): SGHVS, FNYEAQ. CDR3 sequence (DNA): TGTGCCAGCAGCTTCGGGACAGGGTCCGACGAGCAGTACTTC. This codes for CASSFGTGSDEQYF.

This clonotype has a handful of counts. The chain employs TRBV3-1 and TRBJ2-7, with TRBD2 as a possible D gene (6 bases). The length of the CDR3 is 15 residues. Deletions cut 4 bases from V and 2 bases from J, with 15 bases between. Germline V gene data show CDR1 as LGHDT and CDR2 as YNNKEL (reference sequence). The CDR3 reads CASSLMRDFTYEQYF. CDR3 DNA: TGTGCCAGCAGCCTGATGCGGGACTTCACCTACGAGCAGTACTTC.

The chain employs TRBV7-8 and TRBJ2-5; no reliable D call. Trimming took off 5 bases at V and 0 bases at J, with 10 bases between the two ends. Germline assignment: CDR1 SGHVS and CDR2 FQNEAQ. The CDR3 is 14 amino acids. Here the CDR3 DNA reads TGTGCCAGCAGCCAGCAGGCTTACCAAGAGACCCAGTACTTC. This codes for CASSQQAYQETQYF.

This clonotype was counted only a few times. The chain employs TRBV4-1 and TRBJ2-1; D unresolved. Trimming removed 4 bases from V and 9 bases from J, with 13 bases in between. Per the germline V gene, CDR1 is MGHRA and CDR2 is YSYEKL. CDR3 length equals 13 residues. In nucleotides, the CDR3 is TGCGCCAGCAGCCCGGGCTCGGGTCCTGAGCAGTTCTTC. Amino acid sequence: CASSPGSGPEQFF.

This rearrangement joins TRBV20-1 to TRBJ1-1; D may be TRBD1 (5 bases). CDR3 length: 15 residues. The ends were cut back, 1 base at V and 1 base at J, with 13 bases in the middle. CDR1 is DFQATT and CDR2 is SNEGSKA in the germline V gene (reference sequence). CDR3 sequence reads: CSARGDQGANTEAFF. The DNA for the CDR3 is TGCAGTGCTAGAGGAGATCAGGGAGCGAACACTGAAGCTTTCTTT.

This clonotype is termed medium-sized (0.01 to 0.1%). The chain employs TRBV29-1 and TRBJ2-5; 8 nucleotides align to TRBD1. The CDR3 runs to 15 residues. J was trimmed by 10 bases and V by 6 bases; bases with no gene match: 19. From germline, CDR1 is SQVTM and CDR2 ANQGSEA. In DNA form, the CDR3 reads TGCAGCGTCGACGGATTAGAGACAGGGGATATAGACCAGTACTTC. It encodes CSVDGLETGDIDQYF.

This clonotype turned up a few times. The CDR3 loop reads CSASGTGHSNQPQHF. CDR3 DNA: TGCAGTGCTAGCGGTACAGGGCATAGCAATCAGCCCCAGCATTTT. The chain couples TRBV20-1 to TRBJ1-5; a weak D match, TRBD1 (6 bases). The CDR3 has 15 amino acids. CDR1 DFQATT and CDR2 SNEGSKA come from the germline V gene (reference sequence). Trimming shortened V by 3 bases and J by 0 bases, and 12 bases separated the two germline ends.

The chain recombines TRBV7-9 with TRBJ2-7; no firm D call. Germline CDR1 SEHNR, CDR2 FQNEAQ (reference sequence). Trimming stripped 4 bases from V and 3 bases from J, with 7 bases between. This CDR3 comprises 12 residues. The CDR3: CASSSTNYEQYF. The CDR3 DNA follows: TGTGCCAGCAGCTCGACGAACTACGAGCAGTACTTC.

The table lists this clonotype with a few counts. The V gene is TRBV10-3, the J gene TRBJ2-5; D may be TRBD1 (6 bases). Germline CDR1 reads ENHRY; CDR2 reads SYGVKD. The CDR3 runs 14 residues. V lost 6 bases to trimming and J lost 2 bases, with 13 bases between them. Here the CDR3 reads CAIRETGQQETQYF. In nucleotides, the CDR3 is TGTGCCATCAGGGAAACAGGACAGCAAGAGACCCAGTACTTC.

This rearrangement joins TRBV12-3 or TRBV12-4 to TRBJ2-1, with 8 bases identical to TRBD2. There are 15 residues in the CDR3. Trimming took 4 bases from V and 8 from J; bases not matched to a gene: 10. Here the CDR3 reads CASSSLGGLGDEQFF. CDR3 in DNA: TGTGCCAGCAGTTCTTTGGGGGGACTAGGGGATGAGCAGTTCTTC.

The chain is built from TRBV20-1 and TRBJ2-1, with D maybe TRBD2 (6 bases). In germline, CDR1 is DFQATT, CDR2 SNEGSKA (reference sequence). The CDR3 consists of 12 residues. With 4 bases removed from V and 5 bases from J, the gap between germline ends came to 9 bases. The CDR3 loop is CSAIGGNNEQFF. CDR3 nucleotides: TGCAGTGCTATCGGGGGAAACAATGAGCAGTTCTTC.

This clonotype was picked up a small number of times. The rearrangement joins TRBV4-1 to TRBJ2-7, with 11 positions matching TRBD1. V trimming: 0 bases; J trimming: 6 bases; junction bases outside the gene matches: 10. CDR3 size: 17 residues. The germline V gene has CDR1 MGHRA and CDR2 YSYEKL. The chain's CDR3 is CASSQDGTRTGGCEQYF. DNA for the CDR3: TGCGCCAGCAGCCAAGATGGTACCCGGACAGGGGGCTGCGAGCAGTACTTC.

The rearrangement joins TRBV12-3 or TRBV12-4 to TRBJ2-1; tentatively, D is TRBD2 (5 bases). This CDR3 contains 17 residues. The ends were cut back, 7 bases at V and 0 bases at J, with 19 bases in the middle. Written as DNA, the CDR3 is TGTGCCAGCAATGTTCGGCTGACCGGGAACTCCTACAATGAGCAGTTCTTC. This gives the protein CASNVRLTGNSYNEQFF.

The chain is built from TRBV28 and TRBJ2-2, with unresolved D. From germline, CDR1 is MDHEN and CDR2 SYDVKM. Trimming removed 3 bases from V and 4 bases from J, with 12 bases in between. The length of the CDR3 is 15 residues. CDR3 sequence: CASSLVTGRTGELFF. The CDR3 DNA sequence: TGTGCCAGCAGTTTGGTTACGGGCCGCACCGGGGAGCTGTTTTTT.

CDR3: CASSSRGGGNTEAFF. As DNA, the CDR3 is TGTGCCAGCAGTTCCAGGGGAGGAGGGAACACTGAAGCTTTCTTT. V is TRBV12-3 or TRBV12-4 and J is TRBJ1-1, with a tentative D call TRBD1 (6 bases). This CDR3 is built from 15 residues. V dropped 4 bases and J dropped 1 base, with 13 bases sitting between them.